Listed here are 23 T cell receptor beta chains from one sample, sequenced in a study of metastatic and nonmetastatic thyroid tumors. TCRdb called clones again from the PCR reads with MiXCR. The sample holds tens of thousands of clones; roughly 15% are singletons and the top ten take roughly 15%. No treatment had been given to any patient before thyroid surgery. Sequencing was performed on tumor tissue. The receptors here all came from a female donor with papillary thyroid cancer or a benign thyroid nodule (not recorded which). Some clones in this sample may be carry-over from other donors' samples.

The table lists this clone with many counts. The V and J genes are TRBV9 and TRBJ2-1, with 8 positions matching TRBD2. The length of the CDR3 is 15 residues. V trimming: 3 bases; J trimming: 3 bases; junction bases outside the gene matches: 5. Germline CDR1 is SGDLS and CDR2 is YYNGEE. Written as DNA, the CDR3 is TGTGCCAGCAGCGAGAGCGGGAGTCTCTACAATGAGCAGTTCTTC. It specifies CASSESGSLYNEQFF.

This clone is judged medium-sized. The chain is built from TRBV6-5 and TRBJ2-7; D is possibly TRBD1 or TRBD2 (6 bases each). CDR1 and CDR2 (germline): MNHEY, SVGAGI. V gave up 2 bases and J gave up 4 bases, with 12 bases separating them. This CDR3 is built from 14 residues. This CDR3 is CASSYRGREYEQYF. The CDR3 DNA is TGTGCCAGCAGTTACCGGGGGCGCGAGTACGAGCAGTACTTC.

Many counts were recorded for this clone. V usage is TRBV2 and J usage is TRBJ2-2; D gene uncertain. The V gene lost 1 base and the J gene lost 10 bases, with 10 bases spanning the gap. The CDR3 spans 13 residues. Germline lookup yields CDR1 SNHLY and CDR2 FYNNEI. The CDR3, as DNA: TGTGCCAGCAGTGAAGGGCAGGTGGCGGAGCTGTTTTTT. Translation: CASSEGQVAELFF.

There are many counts of this clone. This may be a read error: a much more frequent sequence differs by one nucleotide. Other DNA sequences in the same sample also yield this CDR3. The CDR3 sequence: CASSLALGQGSGATGELFF. The CDR3 coding sequence is TGTGCCAGCAGCTTAGCGTTGGGACAGGGTTCGGGAGCCACCGGGGAGCTGTTTTTT. V gene TRBV7-6 combines with J gene TRBJ2-2; 9 positions agree with TRBD1. V shed 0 bases and J 4 bases; nucleotides not matched to a gene: 12. CDR1 is SGHVS, CDR2 FNYEAQ, per germline. The CDR3 extends over 19 amino acids.

This clone was seen only once. The V call is TRBV9, the J call TRBJ2-2; 8 nucleotides match TRBD1. The CDR3 is 14 amino acids. V was pared by 3 bases and J by 10 bases, with 8 bases of the junction left unmatched. From germline, CDR1 is SGDLS and CDR2 YYNGEE. For the CDR3, the DNA is TGTGCCAGCAGCGCCCGGACAGGGTTCGTGGAGCTGTTTTTT. Protein product: CASSARTGFVELFF.

This clone was seen repeatedly, ten times or more. The chain is built from TRBV5-1 and TRBJ1-1, with D perhaps matching TRBD1 (5 bases). The CDR3 sequence is 12 residues long. Trimming cost V 5 bases and J 5 bases, with 10 bases left between them. Germline V CDR1 and CDR2: SGHRS, YFSETQ. Here the CDR3 DNA reads TGCGCCAGCAGAGGGGAGGGGACTGAAGCTTTCTTT. Amino acids: CASRGEGTEAFF. The variable domain in full, completed from reference TRBV5-1 and TRBJ1-1, reads KAGVTQTPRYLIKTRGQQVTLSCSPISGHRSVSWYQQTPGQGLQFLFEYFSETQRNKGNFPGRFSGRQFSNSRSEMNVSTLELGDSALYLCASRGEGTEAFFGQGTRLTVV.

There are many counts of this clone. The chain employs TRBV5-6 and TRBJ2-1; 8 bases line up with TRBD1. Germline trimming cut 4 bases from V and 6 bases from J; bases unmatched to any gene: 3. The germline V gene has CDR1 SGHDT and CDR2 YYEEEE. CDR3 length equals 13 residues. The CDR3 protein is CASSPGTGNEQFF. As DNA, the CDR3 is TGTGCCAGCAGCCCCGGGACAGGCAATGAGCAGTTCTTC.

Many counts were recorded for this clone. The chain joins TRBV6-1 to TRBJ1-5; tentative D call: TRBD1 (6 bases). The V gene lost 4 bases and the J gene lost 2 bases, with 18 bases spanning the gap. Germline CDR1 reads MNHNS; CDR2 reads SASEGT. This CDR3 spans 17 amino acids. CDR3 bases: TGTGCCAGCAGTGGACCGGACGGCTACAGGGGCAATCAGCCCCAGCATTTT. Protein product: CASSGPDGYRGNQPQHF.

Ten or more counts support this clone. This chain links TRBV7-9 with TRBJ2-4, with 12 bases identical to TRBD1. Germline V gene sequence: CDR1 SEHNR, CDR2 FQNEAQ (reference sequence). This CDR3 contains 14 residues. Trimming took 4 bases from V and 9 from J; bases not matched to a gene: 4. The CDR3 DNA sequence: TGTGCCAGCAGCTCGGGACAGGGGGCGGGCATTCAGTACTTC. Translation: CASSSGQGAGIQYF.

This clone has at least ten counts. The chain links TRBV6-1 to TRBJ1-4; the D gene is possibly TRBD1 (6 bases). This CDR3 region has 14 residues. In germline, CDR1 is MNHNS, CDR2 SASEGT. V lost 6 bases, J lost 8 bases, and 16 bases lay in between. CDR3 sequence reads: CASSQQGKGEKLFF. DNA for the CDR3: TGTGCCAGCAGCCAGCAGGGGAAAGGAGAAAAACTGTTTTTT.

By its share, this clone is large. The chain couples TRBV6-1 to TRBJ1-4; D call uncertain. The germline gives CDR1 MNHNS, CDR2 SASEGT. CDR3 length equals 14 residues. Trimming took off 9 bases at V and 1 base at J, with 12 bases between the two ends. As DNA, the CDR3 is TGTGCCAGTCGGTCGGGCGGAACTAATGAAAAACTGTTTTTT. Translation gives CASRSGGTNEKLFF.

This clone was observed many times. The chain couples TRBV7-9 to TRBJ2-2; D perhaps matches TRBD2 (7 bases). CDR3 size: 15 residues. Germline CDR1 reads SEHNR; CDR2 reads FQNEAQ (reference sequence). Trimming took off 5 bases at V and 4 bases at J, with 14 bases between the two ends. For the CDR3, the DNA is TGTGCCAGCAGCCCCCGGGGGGCAACCACCGGGGAGCTGTTTTTT. Translating it yields CASSPRGATTGELFF.

This clone has just a few counts. The rearrangement links TRBV28 to TRBJ2-7; D is ambiguous. Germline loops: CDR1 MDHEN, CDR2 SYDVKM. This CDR3 contains 16 residues. Trimming took off 5 bases at V and 3 bases at J, with 20 bases between the two ends. The CDR3 here is CASSVPSRASGYEQYF. The CDR3 nucleotides are TGTGCCAGCAGTGTACCCTCCCGGGCCTCTGGCTACGAGCAGTACTTC.

This clone was observed many times. V is TRBV7-9 and J is TRBJ1-3; D unclear. Germline CDR1 is SEHNR and CDR2 is FQNEAQ (reference sequence). The CDR3 sequence is 15 residues long. Trimming shortened V by 5 bases and J by 0 bases, and 11 bases separated the two germline ends. This CDR3 reads CASSPGLTSGNTIYF. CDR3 DNA sequence: TGTGCCAGCAGCCCCGGACTGACCTCTGGAAACACCATATATTTT.

On this clone itself: At one boundary the junction diverges from the germline segment, which might be a read error. The V and J genes are TRBV5-1 and TRBJ2-7, with D possibly TRBD1 on 6 matching bases. The CDR3 spans 17 residues. Germline V gives CDR1 SGHRS, CDR2 YFSETQ. The CDR3 coding sequence is TGCGCCAGCAGCCCGGAACAGATAGGCAGGGGCTCCCACGAGCAGTACTTC. Protein product: CASSPEQIGRGSHEQYF.

This clone was observed at least ten times. The genes are TRBV18 and TRBJ1-6; D gene ambiguous. This CDR3 is built from 15 residues. V was clipped by 4 bases and J by 6 bases, with 13 bases between them. Germline loops: CDR1 KGHSH, CDR2 LQKENI. The CDR3 region is CASSRLGEGNSPLHF. Written as DNA, the CDR3 is TGTGCCAGCTCACGGCTCGGGGAAGGTAATTCACCCCTCCACTTT.

On this clone itself: At one of its ends the junction is not consistent with the germline gene, which may arise from a read error. The V gene is TRBV6-1, the J gene TRBJ2-7; tentative D call: TRBD1 (6 bases). The CDR3 has 14 residues. Germline V gene sequence: CDR1 MNHNS, CDR2 SASEGT. The DNA for the CDR3 is TGTGACAGCGCCGGGAAAGGGGGCTCCTACGAGCAGTACTTC. This sequence encodes CDSAGKGGSYEQYF.

This clone was observed many times. The chain is built from TRBV2 and TRBJ1-1, with a tentative D call TRBD1 (5 bases). V was trimmed by 6 bases and J by 6 bases, leaving 14 bases between them. Germline values: CDR1 SNHLY, CDR2 FYNNEI. The CDR3 covers 13 residues. The CDR3 nucleotides read TGTGCCAGCAGGTATGGCAGGGAGGCTGAAGCTTTCTTT. Its protein product is CASRYGREAEAFF.

In its sample, this clone was seen many times. This chain links TRBV27 with TRBJ1-1; 8 bases are shared with TRBD1. The germline V gene has CDR1 MNHEY and CDR2 SMNVEV (reference sequence). V shed 6 bases, J shed 1 base, and the junction held 1 base outside the gene matches. The CDR3 length is 13 residues. CDR3 amino acids: CASRGTGNTEAFF. The DNA of the CDR3 is TGTGCCAGCAGAGGGACAGGGAACACTGAAGCTTTCTTT.

This clone is judged medium-sized. The rearrangement joins TRBV6-1 to TRBJ1-3; possibly TRBD1 for D (5 bases). There are 15 residues in the CDR3. Trimming left V 7 bases short and J 0 bases short, with 13 bases between. Germline CDR1 reads MNHNS; CDR2 reads SASEGT. The CDR3 DNA is TGTGCCAGCAAGATGGGACTGAGCTCTGGAAACACCATATATTTT. Translated: CASKMGLSSGNTIYF.

There are many counts of this clone. This chain links TRBV3-1 with TRBJ2-5, with D uncertain. CDR3 length: 13 amino acids. The germline V gene encodes CDR1 LGHDT and CDR2 YNNKEL (reference sequence). The germline V and J ends were trimmed by 4 bases and 9 bases, with 15 bases remaining between them. CDR3 bases: TGTGCCAGCAGCCTTACCATCCAAGTAGCCCAGTACTTC. Protein sequence: CASSLTIQVAQYF.

This clone showed up many times. CDR3 nucleotide sequence: TGTGCCAGCTCCCGGGGCAATTCACCCCTCCACTTT. Protein product: CASSRGNSPLHF. This chain uses TRBV6-1 with TRBJ1-6; a weak D match, TRBD1 (5 bases). The germline CDR1 and CDR2 sequences are MNHNS and SASEGT. This CDR3 has 12 amino acids. V lost 8 bases and J 7 bases, leaving 9 bases between the germline ends.

This clone was observed a few times. The chain recombines TRBV6-5 with TRBJ1-1; no reliable D call. Deletions cut 2 bases from V and 5 bases from J, with 12 bases between. Germline loops: CDR1 MNHEY, CDR2 SVGAGI. The length of the CDR3 is 14 residues. The CDR3 nucleotides are TGTGCCAGCAGTTACAGGGTTGGAATAACTGAAGCTTTCTTT. Its translation: CASSYRVGITEAFF.